The T cell receptor (beta chain) described here comes from a study of OX40 agonist ivuxolimab in advanced cancers. Study-wide context: Patients assigned to dose escalation were diagnosed with hepatocellular carcinoma, melanoma, renal cell or head and neck cancer.

This CDR3 comprises 16 residues. V lost 5 bases to trimming and J lost 1 base; unmatched junction nucleotides: 8. Germline-derived CDR1 and CDR2 are SEHNR and FQNEAQ (reference sequence). Autoimmune disease history or systemic immunosuppression led to patient exclusion. Patients had blood sampled at baseline and again on cycle 4 day 1 and cycle 7 day 1. Profiled with immunoSEQ multiplex PCR; TCRdb holds only in-frame clones, not every one. The sample consists of some 64,000 clones, 83% of them appearing once. This clone was observed a few times. Its antigen is undetermined. The identical CDR3 is also encoded by other nucleotide sequences in the sample. General study findings and limits: In the 0.1-3.0 mg/kg groups, partial responders showed among the lowest expansion.

This chain links TRBV7-9 with TRBJ1-1; 9 positions match TRBD1. The input for sequencing was CD4+ or CD8+ T cells sorted from blood, taken in a trial of the OX40 agonist ivuxolimab. The TCR originated in an adult with an advanced solid tumor such as melanoma, head and neck, liver or kidney cancer. In DNA, the CDR3 is TGTGCCAGCAGCACTACAGGGGGCGGGAAGAACACTGAAGCTTTCTTT. Translated: CASSTTGGGKNTEAFF.